The 10 T cell receptor beta chains below were found in one sample sequenced in a study of T cells after posttransplantation cyclophosphamide. Only in-frame clones appear in the TCRdb table, and some are missing; sequencing was by immunoSEQ multiplex PCR. Altogether around 25,000 clones were found in the sample, and no singletons occur. Input material: PBMCs. All receptors come from a woman in her fifties or sixties in good health, CMV-negative, and a related stem cell transplant donor.

V is TRBV9 and J is TRBJ1-1; TRBD1 matches at 7 bases. The CDR3 extends over 16 amino acids. Germline V lookup: CDR1 SGDLS, CDR2 YYNGEE. The V gene end was trimmed by 2 bases and the J gene end by 1 base; junction bases not matched to a gene: 8. Written as DNA, the CDR3 is TGTGCCAGCAGCGTTTCCGGGACAGCCGAGAACACTGAAGCTTTCTTT. Its translation is CASSVSGTAENTEAFF. The full variable domain, in which reference TRBV9 and TRBJ1-1 provide the parts outside the CDR3, is DSGVTQTPKHLITATGQRVTLRCSPRSGDLSVYWYQQSLDQGLQFLIQYYNGEERAKGNILERFSAQQFPDLHSELNLSSLELGDSALYFCASSVSGTAENTEAFFGQGTRLTVV.

This clone came up many times. The chain links TRBV5-1 to TRBJ2-1, with 8 nucleotides matching TRBD2. From germline, CDR1 is SGHRS and CDR2 YFSETQ. The CDR3 runs 17 residues. The V and J ends lost 1 base and 6 bases, in that order; junction bases with no gene match: 12. The CDR3 is CASSLRAQAGVPNEQFF. In nucleotides, the CDR3 is TGCGCCAGCAGCTTGAGGGCCCAAGCGGGAGTCCCCAATGAGCAGTTCTTC.

This clone occurred many times. The gene calls are TRBV5-5 and TRBJ1-5; TRBD1 might be the D (5 bases). The V end was cut by 0 bases, the J end by 0 bases, with 13 bases between. The CDR3 totals 17 residues. CDR1 and CDR2 (germline): SGHKS, YYEKEE (reference sequence). CDR3 nucleotide sequence: TGTGCCAGCAGCTTGGTTCCGACAGCAAATAGCAATCAGCCCCAGCATTTT. Residues: CASSLVPTANSNQPQHF.

This clone was seen ten or more times. This rearrangement joins TRBV2 to TRBJ1-2; no firm D call. Trimming removed 6 bases at V and 7 bases at J, with 15 bases between. This CDR3 comprises 13 residues. Germline CDR1 is SNHLY and CDR2 is FYNNEI. Written as DNA, the CDR3 is TGTGCCAGCAGCCCGGGAAGTCACCTTGGCTACACCTTC. This gives the protein CASSPGSHLGYTF.

This clone occurred a few times. V usage is TRBV29-1 and J usage is TRBJ2-7; the D gene is possibly TRBD2 (5 bases). Germline V CDR1 and CDR2: SQVTM, ANQGSEA. The CDR3 has 14 amino acids. V was trimmed by 1 base and J by 0 bases, leaving 10 bases between them. The CDR3 coding sequence is TGCAGCGTTGAAGGGACTTTTTGCTCCTACGAGCAGTACTTC. Residues: CSVEGTFCSYEQYF.

This clone was seen at least ten times. The CDR3 protein is CASSAGTMGEQYF. CDR3 nucleotides: TGTGCCAGCAGCGCCGGGACTATGGGCGAGCAGTACTTC. V gene TRBV6-5 combines with J gene TRBJ2-7, with TRBD2 matching over 7 bases. The V gene's germline CDR1 is MNHEY and CDR2 SVGAGI. The CDR3 runs to 13 residues. V gave up 6 bases and J gave up 6 bases; unmatched junction bases: 8.

This clone was detected ten times or more. V is TRBV20-1 and J is TRBJ2-3, with D maybe TRBD2 (5 bases). In germline, CDR1 is DFQATT, CDR2 SNEGSKA (reference sequence). CDR3 length: 11 residues. V lost 5 bases and J 6 bases, leaving 9 bases between the germline ends. CDR3 region: CSAERGDTQYF. CDR3 nucleotide sequence: TGCAGTGCTGAAAGAGGGGATACGCAGTATTTT.

The sample holds many counts of this clone. The chain recombines TRBV2 with TRBJ2-5, with D maybe TRBD2 (7 bases). The CDR3 sequence is 14 residues long. Germline V gene sequence: CDR1 SNHLY, CDR2 FYNNEI. V was shortened by 8 bases and J by 2 bases, with 15 bases between the two germline ends. The CDR3: CASDRGAVQETQYF. In nucleotides, the CDR3 is TGTGCCAGCGACCGGGGGGCAGTTCAAGAGACCCAGTACTTC. Combining the CDR3 with reference TRBV2 and TRBJ2-5 gives the whole variable domain EPEVTQTPSHQVTQMGQEVILRCVPISNHLYFYWYRQILGQKVEFLVSFYNNEISEKSEIFDDQFSVERPDGSNFTLKIRSTKLEDSAMYFCASDRGAVQETQYFGPGTRLLVL.

This clone was counted many times. The chain couples TRBV5-4 to TRBJ2-5, with 9 bases that match TRBD1. The germline V gene encodes CDR1 SGHNT and CDR2 YYREEE (reference sequence). The length of the CDR3 is 14 residues. The ends lost 3 bases at V and 2 bases at J; junction bases unmatched: 2. Here the CDR3 reads CASSWGTGQETQYF. The CDR3 region has the DNA TGTGCCAGCAGCTGGGGGACAGGGCAAGAGACCCAGTACTTC.

This clone was recorded at least ten times. This chain joins TRBV5-4 and TRBJ2-5, with 9 bases matching TRBD1. The CDR3 is 14 amino acids. Trimming took 4 bases from V and 3 from J; bases not matched to a gene: 4. In germline, CDR1 is SGHNT, CDR2 YYREEE (reference sequence). The CDR3: CASSHRDREETQYF. CDR3 in DNA: TGTGCCAGCAGCCACCGGGACAGGGAAGAGACCCAGTACTTC.